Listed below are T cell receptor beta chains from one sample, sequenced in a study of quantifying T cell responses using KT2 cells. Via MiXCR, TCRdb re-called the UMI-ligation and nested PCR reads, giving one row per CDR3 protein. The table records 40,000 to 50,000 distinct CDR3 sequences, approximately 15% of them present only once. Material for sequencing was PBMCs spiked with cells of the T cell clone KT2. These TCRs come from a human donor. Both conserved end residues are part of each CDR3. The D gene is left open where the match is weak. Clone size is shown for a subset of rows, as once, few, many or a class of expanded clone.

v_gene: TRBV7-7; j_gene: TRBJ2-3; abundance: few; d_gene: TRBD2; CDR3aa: CASSPLAGPDTQYF
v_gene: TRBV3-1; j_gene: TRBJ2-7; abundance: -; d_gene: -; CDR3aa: CASSFGRGSVTYEQYF
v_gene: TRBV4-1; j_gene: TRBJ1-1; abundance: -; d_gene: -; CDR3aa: CASSQDPGGGGIGFF
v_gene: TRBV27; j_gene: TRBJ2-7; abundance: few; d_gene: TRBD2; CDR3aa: CASSGTSRSYEQYF
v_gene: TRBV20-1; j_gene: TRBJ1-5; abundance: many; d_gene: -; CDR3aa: CSASQGTGRGQPQHF
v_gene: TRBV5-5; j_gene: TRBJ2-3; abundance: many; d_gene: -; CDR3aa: CASSLGGRITDTQYF
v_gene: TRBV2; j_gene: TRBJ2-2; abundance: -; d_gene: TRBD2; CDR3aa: CASRTSGLTGELFF
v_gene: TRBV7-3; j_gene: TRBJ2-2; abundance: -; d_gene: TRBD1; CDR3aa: CASSLTQGAPGTGELFF
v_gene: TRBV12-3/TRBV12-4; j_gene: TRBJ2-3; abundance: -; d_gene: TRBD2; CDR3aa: CASSFEVRLAGGPDTQYF
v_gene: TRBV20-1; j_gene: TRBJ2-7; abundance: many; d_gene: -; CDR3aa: CSPLRDNYEQYF
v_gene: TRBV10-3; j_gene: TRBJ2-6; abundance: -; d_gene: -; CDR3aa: CAISESTGRMPGANVLTF
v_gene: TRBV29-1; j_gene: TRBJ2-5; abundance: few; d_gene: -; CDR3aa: CSVHLQETQYF
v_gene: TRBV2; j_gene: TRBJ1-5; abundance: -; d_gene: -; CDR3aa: CASSVLGSYQPQHF
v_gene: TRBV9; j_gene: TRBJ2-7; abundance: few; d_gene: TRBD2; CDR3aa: CASSVLASGGNEQYF
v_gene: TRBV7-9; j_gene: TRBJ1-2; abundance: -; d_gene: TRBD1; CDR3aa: CASSLALGTGGNSDGYTF
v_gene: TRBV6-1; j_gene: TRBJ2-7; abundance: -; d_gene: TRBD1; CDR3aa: CASSEIGTGVEQYF
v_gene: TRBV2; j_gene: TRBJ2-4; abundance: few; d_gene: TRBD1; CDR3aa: CASMDRRGLAKNIQYF
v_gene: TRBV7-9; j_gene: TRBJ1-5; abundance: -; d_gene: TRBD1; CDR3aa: CASTPTGTGEQPQHF
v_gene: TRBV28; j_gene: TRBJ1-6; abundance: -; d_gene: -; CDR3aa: CASSYAGWGGNSPLHF
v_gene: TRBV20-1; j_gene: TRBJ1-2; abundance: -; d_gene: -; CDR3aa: CSARPLGDGGYTF
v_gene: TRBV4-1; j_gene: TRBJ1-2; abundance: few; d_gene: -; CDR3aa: CASSHPMGVRYTF
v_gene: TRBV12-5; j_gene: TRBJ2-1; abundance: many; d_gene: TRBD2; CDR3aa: CASGLALTSGDPGEQFF
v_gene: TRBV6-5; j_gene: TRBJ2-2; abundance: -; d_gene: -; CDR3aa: CASSYPDGTGELFF
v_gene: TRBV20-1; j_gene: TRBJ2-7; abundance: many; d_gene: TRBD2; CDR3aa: CSARDTSGGALYEQYF
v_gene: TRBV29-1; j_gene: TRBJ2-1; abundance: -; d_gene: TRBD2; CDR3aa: CSVGLGPSSYNEQFF
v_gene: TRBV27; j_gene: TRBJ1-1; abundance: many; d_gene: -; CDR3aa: CASFRGVEAFF
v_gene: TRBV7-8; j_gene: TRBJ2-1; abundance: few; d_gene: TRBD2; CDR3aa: CASTELLAGGNEQFF
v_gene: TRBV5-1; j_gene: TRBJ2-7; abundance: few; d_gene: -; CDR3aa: CASSLGQANEQYF
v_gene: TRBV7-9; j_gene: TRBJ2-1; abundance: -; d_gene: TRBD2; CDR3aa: CASSLGLAGSEQFF
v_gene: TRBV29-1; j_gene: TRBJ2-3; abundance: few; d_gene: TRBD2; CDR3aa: CSVSGRAQGGPDTQYF
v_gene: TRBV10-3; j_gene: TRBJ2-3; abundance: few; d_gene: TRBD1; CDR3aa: CATGTGTDTQYF
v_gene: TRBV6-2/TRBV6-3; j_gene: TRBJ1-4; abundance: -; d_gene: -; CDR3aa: CASRGHGATNEKLFF
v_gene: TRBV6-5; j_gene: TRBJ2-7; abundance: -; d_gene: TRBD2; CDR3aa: CASSYSPLASGSLSRSYEQYF
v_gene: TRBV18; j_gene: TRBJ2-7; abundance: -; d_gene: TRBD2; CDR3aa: CASSLPGRAYEQYF
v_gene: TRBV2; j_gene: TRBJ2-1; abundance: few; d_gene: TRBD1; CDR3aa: CASTRQGVNEQFF
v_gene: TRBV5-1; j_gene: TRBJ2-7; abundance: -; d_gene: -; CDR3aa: CASSLLTNDEQYF
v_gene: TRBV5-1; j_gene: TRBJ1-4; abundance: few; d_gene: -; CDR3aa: CASSLGRPNEKLFF
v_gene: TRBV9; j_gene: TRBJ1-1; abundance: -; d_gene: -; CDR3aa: CASSVDWNTEAFF
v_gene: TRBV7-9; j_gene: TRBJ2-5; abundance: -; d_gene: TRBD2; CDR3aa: CASRYSGGQETQYF
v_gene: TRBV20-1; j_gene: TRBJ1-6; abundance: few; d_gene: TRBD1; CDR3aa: CSAGDSWNSPLHF
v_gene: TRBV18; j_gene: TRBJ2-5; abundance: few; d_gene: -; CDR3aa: CATTLHPGRETQYF
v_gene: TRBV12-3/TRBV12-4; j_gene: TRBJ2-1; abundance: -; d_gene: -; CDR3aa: CASSLDRATYNEQFF
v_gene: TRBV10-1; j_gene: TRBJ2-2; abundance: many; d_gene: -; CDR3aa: CASSEKGNGELFF
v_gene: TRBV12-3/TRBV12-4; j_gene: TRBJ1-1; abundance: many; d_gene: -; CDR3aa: CASSLGGAWTEAFF
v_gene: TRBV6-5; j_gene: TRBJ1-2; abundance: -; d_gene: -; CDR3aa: CASSRTDSHYTF
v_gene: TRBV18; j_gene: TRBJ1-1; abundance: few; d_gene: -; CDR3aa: CASSPGRGGDTEAFF